The present T cell receptor (beta chain) was sequenced within a study of blood T cell repertoires in COVID-19. Whole-study context: Both acute and convalescent COVID-19 samples were obtained from the United States, Italy and Spain. Sources were T cells, B-cell-depleted T cells, or PBMCs; the material itself was cDNA or gDNA.

The germline V gene has CDR1 MGHDK and CDR2 SYGVNS. The CDR3 contains 12 residues. Trimming removed 6 bases at V and 2 bases at J, with 6 bases between. Authors' processing steps: How many nucleated cells were present was estimated from reference gene primer amplification. Assay: immunoSEQ multiplex PCR; the TCRdb copy retains only in-frame clones and omits some. V, J and clone size reflect that table, while D and trimming were determined from the DNA. The sample includes fewer than 250,000 clones, approximately 80% seen only once; the top ten take 5% to 8%. The chain employs TRBV25-1 and TRBJ2-3; unclear D gene. The sample taken for sequencing was peripheral blood. The receptor's source is a woman in her sixties with active or convalescent COVID-19. DNA of the CDR3: TGTGCCAGCAGGCCTAACACAGATACGCAGTATTTT. Translated, it gives CASRPNTDTQYF. Filled out from reference TRBV25-1 and TRBJ2-3, the complete variable domain reads EADIYQTPRYLVIGTGKKITLECSQTMGHDKMYWYQQDPGMELHLIHYSYGVNSTEKGDLSSESTVSRIRTEHFPLTLESARPSHTSQYLCASRPNTDTQYFGPGTRLTVL.